A selection of T cell receptor beta chains follows, all from one sample in a study of PD-1 blockade in classical Hodgkin lymphoma. Assay: immunoSEQ multiplex PCR; the TCRdb copy retains only in-frame clones and omits some. The table includes around 150,000 clones, around 84% detected once. Material: peripheral blood mononuclear cells (PBMCs), obtained before the second cycle of nivolumab. All receptors derive from a human donor with classical Hodgkin lymphoma. CDR3s include the opening cysteine and the closing phenylalanine or tryptophan. D genes are given only for firm matches. A clone size is listed for some rows: how often the clone was seen (once, few, many), or a class if it is expanded.

>.|TRBJ2-1|.|TRBV27
CASSFRSGAAGYNEQFF
TGTGCCAGCAGTTTTCGTTCAGGGGCGGCTGGGTACAATGAGCAGTTCTTC
>.|TRBJ2-7|.|TRBV9
CASSVDHRSSYEQYF
TGTGCCAGCAGCGTAGACCATAGGAGCTCCTACGAGCAGTACTTC
>.|TRBJ1-4|.|TRBV19
CASSIAGRVNEKLFF
TGTGCCAGTAGTATAGCGGGCAGGGTAAACGAAAAACTGTTTTTT
>.|TRBJ2-7|.|TRBV6-6
CASRTGRRSYEQYF
TGTGCCAGCAGAACAGGACGACGGTCCTACGAGCAGTACTTC
>.|TRBJ2-5|TRBD2|TRBV11-3
CASSHWTSGRSRETQYF
TGTGCCAGCAGCCATTGGACTAGCGGGAGGTCAAGGGAGACCCAGTACTTC
>.|TRBJ1-2|TRBD1|TRBV27
CASSNTGGVYSGYTF
TGTGCCAGCAGTAACACAGGGGGCGTGTACTCTGGCTACACCTTC
>.|TRBJ1-1|.|TRBV5-4
CASSWTGTEAFF
TGTGCCAGCAGCTGGACCGGCACTGAAGCTTTCTTT
>.|TRBJ2-5|TRBD2|TRBV7-6
CASSYGVAGPQETQYF
TGTGCCAGCAGCTACGGGGTAGCGGGACCCCAAGAGACCCAGTACTTC
>.|TRBJ2-3|TRBD2|TRBV9
CASSVGGQRDLTDTQYF
TGTGCCAGCAGCGTAGGAGGTCAGCGGGACCTCACAGATACGCAGTATTTT
>.|TRBJ2-5|TRBD1|TRBV6-1
CASSGWQGASGETQYF
TGTGCCAGCAGTGGATGGCAGGGGGCCTCGGGGGAGACCCAGTACTTC
>.|TRBJ2-1|TRBD2|TRBV11-3
CASSLGTSGHNEQFF
TGTGCCAGCAGCCTCGGGACTAGCGGCCACAATGAGCAGTTCTTC
>.|TRBJ2-3|TRBD2|TRBV10-1
CASSESNGGAGTDTQYF
TGCGCCAGCAGTGAGTCGAACGGGGGGGCAGGCACAGATACGCAGTATTTT
>few|TRBJ1-5|.|TRBV18
CASSPSGDQPQHF
TGTGCCAGCTCACCATCAGGGGATCAGCCCCAGCATTTT
>.|TRBJ1-3|.|TRBV7-3
CASSLTGSGVGNTIYF
TGTGCCAGCAGCCTCACCGGCTCGGGGGTTGGAAACACCATATATTTT
>.|TRBJ1-2|.|TRBV29-1
CSVEIRDNDGYTF
TGCAGCGTTGAAATCCGGGACAACGATGGCTACACCTTC
>once|TRBJ2-1|TRBD2|TRBV7-9
CASFERERSYNEQFF
TGTGCCAGCTTCGAGCGGGAGAGGTCCTACAATGAGCAGTTCTTC
>.|TRBJ2-4|TRBD2|TRBV18
CASSIELAEKNIQYF
TGTGCCAGCTCTATTGAGCTAGCGGAAAAAAACATTCAGTACTTC
>.|TRBJ2-7|.|TRBV19
CASSISPYEQYF
TGTGCCAGTAGTATTAGTCCCTACGAGCAGTACTTC
>.|TRBJ2-2|.|TRBV28
CASRVNTGELFF
TGTGCCAGCAGGGTTAACACCGGGGAGCTGTTTTTT
>.|TRBJ2-3|.|TRBV7-9
CASSPEYGPLSDTQYF
TGTGCCAGCAGCCCGGAGTACGGTCCGTTGTCAGATACGCAGTATTTT
>once|TRBJ1-5|TRBD1|TRBV10-3
CAISESLGQGPEPQHF
TGTGCCATCAGTGAGTCTCTGGGACAGGGGCCTGAGCCCCAGCATTTT
>.|TRBJ2-3|.|TRBV12-5
CASGPAQGSDTQYF
TGTGCTAGTGGTCCCGCCCAGGGGTCAGATACGCAGTATTTT
>.|TRBJ1-4|TRBD1|TRBV6-6
CASRSSGTEKEKLFF
TGTGCCAGTCGATCCTCCGGGACAGAAAAGGAAAAACTGTTTTTT
>few|TRBJ1-5|.|TRBV19
CATSLDVGGNQPQHF
TGTGCCACCAGCCTGGACGTCGGGGGCAATCAGCCCCAGCATTTT
>few|TRBJ1-1|TRBD1|TRBV7-2
CASSLEGAGHWNTEAFF
TGTGCCAGCAGCCTGGAGGGGGCGGGACACTGGAACACTGAAGCTTTCTTT
>.|TRBJ2-7|TRBD2|TRBV20-1
CSVSGRDEQYF
TGCAGCGTTAGCGGGAGAGACGAGCAGTACTTC
>.|TRBJ1-5|TRBD1|TRBV5-8
CASSLEGALNQPQHF
TGTGCCAGCAGCTTGGAGGGGGCCCTTAATCAGCCCCAGCATTTT
>.|TRBJ1-6|.|TRBV6-1
CASSGGSYNSPLHF
TGTGCCAGCAGCGGGGGCTCCTATAATTCACCCCTCCACTTT
>.|TRBJ2-7|.|TRBV6-1
CASSVNPSYEQYF
TGTGCCAGCAGTGTCAATCCTTCCTACGAGCAGTACTTC